This record concerns one TCR beta chain sequence. Per the germline V gene, CDR1 is MNHGY and CDR2 is SAAAGT. The CDR3 is 12 amino acids. Trimming stripped 5 bases from V and 10 bases from J, with 14 bases between. These data originate in a study of T cells in localized non-small cell lung cancer. Only in-frame clones appear in the TCRdb table, and some are missing; sequencing was by immunoSEQ multiplex PCR. The sample includes 1,000 or so clones, 20% to 25% of them seen just once. The chain combines TRBV6-8 with TRBJ1-2; D is perhaps TRBD1 (5 bases). Source: normal lung tissue next to the tumor, taken before any cancer treatment. This clonotype was obtained from a man aged 40-75 years with stage I lung adenocarcinoma. The CDR3, as DNA: TGTGCCAGCAGTGATGTGGGGGGGGTCTACACCTTC. This gives the protein CASSDVGGVYTF.